This T cell receptor (beta chain) was identified during a study of control samples from healthy donors and cancer patients. The repertoire was sequenced with immunoSEQ multiplex PCR; TCRdb's copy has only in-frame clones and lacks some. This repertoire shows about 65,000 clones, 90% found once; its top ten account for 0.95% to 1.5%. The germline V gene encodes CDR1 SGDLS and CDR2 YYNGEE. Trimming removed 1 base from V and 4 bases from J, with 18 bases in between. The CDR3 sequence is 16 residues long. Source material: PBMCs. The rearrangement joins TRBV9 to TRBJ2-7; D is possibly TRBD2 (7 bases). The sequence was collected from a woman between 50 and 59 years old with colorectal cancer. CDR3 region: CASSVYAGGLLYEQYF. CDR3 nucleotide sequence: TGTGCCAGCAGCGTATATGCCGGGGGGCTCCTATACGAGCAGTACTTC.